This TCR beta chain was recovered during a study of shared clonotypes between healthy human individuals. Overall study findings and caveats: An anticipated effect of sequencing depth on clonotype sharing among donors was recognized.

As concerns this clone: Its antigen is unidentified. A much larger clone differs from this one at a single base, so this may be a read error.

Profiled with immunoSEQ multiplex PCR; TCRdb holds only in-frame clones, not every one. The table includes about half a million clones, approximately 84% detected once. This receptor was obtained from a woman aged 40 to 49 in good health. Some clones in this sample may be carry-over from other donors' samples. The sample taken for sequencing was PBMCs.

The CDR3 DNA follows: TGTGCCAGCAGTAACAGGGGGGGGTATAATTCACACCTCCACTTT. The encoded protein is CASSNRGGYNSHLHF. The chain carries TRBV28 and TRBJ1-6; 8 nucleotides line up with TRBD1. The CDR3 runs to 15 residues. The germline gives CDR1 MDHEN, CDR2 SYDVKM.